The 15 T cell receptor beta chains below were found in one sample sequenced in a study of T cell repertoires and Cas9 in healthy adults (dated by TCRdb to 2017 to 2018). The receptor library was made with the immunoSEQ multiplex PCR assay. Entries here come from immuneACCESS through TCRdb and include only in-frame sequences with V and J called. Some clones fail to appear in such tables; in the studies checked, an unresolved V gene covers under half of the shortfall, and the cause of the remainder is unknown. In this sample the table shows tens of thousands of clones, around 90% of which occur a single time. The ten largest clones capture approximately 0.84% of the sample. Sequencing input: CD4+ effector T cells (CD127+, CD25-, CD137-, CD154-) from PBMCs; culture status not recorded. The receptors were sampled from a human donor in good health.

This clone was picked up one time. This chain links TRBV5-1 with TRBJ1-4, with unresolved D. This CDR3 spans 14 amino acids. From germline, CDR1 is SGHRS and CDR2 YFSETQ. Trimming left V 5 bases short and J 7 bases short, with 15 bases between. The CDR3 coding sequence is TGCGCCAGCAGGAGGCGACGGATCGCTGAAAAACTGTTTTTT. Its protein is CASRRRRIAEKLFF.

This rearrangement joins TRBV15 to TRBJ2-2, with no clear D. The V end was cut by 1 base, the J end by 6 bases, with 9 bases between. CDR1 and CDR2 from the germline V gene are LNHNV and YYDKDF (reference sequence). There are 14 residues in the CDR3. The CDR3 DNA reads TGTGCCACCAGCAGAGTAAACTCAGCCGGGGAGCTGTTTTTT. This translates into CATSRVNSAGELFF.

The rearrangement links TRBV7-9 to TRBJ1-5; D not resolved. Germline V gives CDR1 SEHNR, CDR2 FQNEAQ (reference sequence). The ends were cut back, 1 base at V and 11 bases at J, with 9 bases in the middle. The CDR3 has 12 amino acids. In DNA form, the CDR3 reads TGTGCCAGCAGCTTAGACCCCGGGGCCCAGCATTTT. It specifies CASSLDPGAQHF.

V is TRBV5-1 and J is TRBJ2-3, with D possibly TRBD1 on 6 matching bases. V lost 2 bases and J lost 0, with 10 bases in between. The CDR3 loop spans 15 amino acids. Germline CDR1 is SGHRS and CDR2 is YFSETQ. In nucleotides, the CDR3 is TGCGCCAGCAGCTTACAGGGTTCTAGCACAGATACGCAGTATTTT. It is translated as CASSLQGSSTDTQYF.

V and J are TRBV18 and TRBJ2-3; D might be TRBD2 (6 bases). V shed 5 bases and J shed 1 base, with 16 bases lying between them. This CDR3 contains 16 residues. Germline CDR1 is KGHSH and CDR2 is LQKENI. The CDR3 nucleotides read TGTGCCAGCTCAGGGGACTTTAGGGACGGCACAGATACGCAGTATTTT. It is translated as CASSGDFRDGTDTQYF.

V usage is TRBV7-2 and J usage is TRBJ1-2; D might be TRBD1 (5 bases). This CDR3 has 13 amino acids. CDR1 is SGHTA, CDR2 FQGNSA, per germline. Between the trimmed V and J ends, which lost 3 bases and 4 bases, there was a span of 9 bases. In DNA form, the CDR3 reads TGTGCCAGCAGCTTGGGTCAGGGCTATGGCTACACCTTC. Amino acids: CASSLGQGYGYTF.

The rearrangement joins TRBV9 to TRBJ1-2; D is ambiguous. This CDR3 spans 14 amino acids. V lost 2 bases and J 4 bases, leaving 12 bases between the germline ends. The germline gives CDR1 SGDLS, CDR2 YYNGEE. This CDR3 reads CASSVQAEGYGYTF. CDR3 in DNA: TGTGCCAGCAGCGTCCAGGCCGAGGGCTATGGCTACACCTTC. The whole variable domain, remainder taken from reference TRBV9 and TRBJ1-2, is DSGVTQTPKHLITATGQRVTLRCSPRSGDLSVYWYQQSLDQGLQFLIQYYNGEERAKGNILERFSAQQFPDLHSELNLSSLELGDSALYFCASSVQAEGYGYTFGSGTRLTVV.

The chain couples TRBV11-2 to TRBJ1-1; possibly TRBD1 for D (5 bases). Germline values: CDR1 SGHAT, CDR2 FQNNGV. With 5 bases removed from V and 3 bases from J, the gap between germline ends came to 13 bases. The length of the CDR3 is 14 residues. The CDR3 sequence is CASSRSFRDTEAFF. The CDR3 bases are TGTGCCAGCAGCCGGAGTTTCAGGGACACTGAAGCTTTCTTT.

The chain uses TRBV29-1 and TRBJ1-1, with D maybe TRBD1 (6 bases). Per germline, CDR1 SQVTM and CDR2 ANQGSEA. V lost 1 base and J 8 bases, leaving 8 bases between the germline ends. The CDR3 totals 11 residues. The CDR3 reads CSVEGGAEAFF. The CDR3 DNA reads TGCAGCGTTGAAGGGGGGGCCGAAGCTTTCTTT.

Written as DNA, the CDR3 is TGTGCCAGCAGACCCCCCGCCCCGGGACAGCCTAATGAAAAACTGTTTTTT. Amino acid sequence: CASRPPAPGQPNEKLFF. This sequence joins TRBV2 and TRBJ1-4; 7 bases are shared with TRBD1. The CDR3 totals 17 residues. V was clipped by 6 bases and J by 3 bases; unmatched bases: 13. Germline assignment: CDR1 SNHLY and CDR2 FYNNEI.

This sequence joins TRBV5-1 and TRBJ1-2; 10 nucleotides match TRBD1. Trimming took 2 bases from V and 4 from J; bases not matched to a gene: 5. The CDR3 is 15 residues long. Germline V gene data show CDR1 as SGHRS and CDR2 as YFSETQ. As DNA, the CDR3 is TGCGCCAGCAGCTTCGGACAGGGGGATAGCTATGGCTACACCTTC. Amino acid sequence: CASSFGQGDSYGYTF. Full variable domain (outside the CDR3, taken from reference TRBV5-1 and TRBJ1-2): KAGVTQTPRYLIKTRGQQVTLSCSPISGHRSVSWYQQTPGQGLQFLFEYFSETQRNKGNFPGRFSGRQFSNSRSEMNVSTLELGDSALYLCASSFGQGDSYGYTFGSGTRLTVV.

This rearrangement joins TRBV18 to TRBJ1-3; 7 positions agree with TRBD1. The V segment lost 4 bases and the J segment 2 bases; nucleotides outside the gene matches: 8. The CDR3 covers 16 residues. Germline V gene data show CDR1 as KGHSH and CDR2 as LQKENI. The CDR3, as DNA: TGTGCCAGCTCACTCTCAACAGGACAGGCTGGAAACACCATATATTTT. Its protein product is CASSLSTGQAGNTIYF.

This rearrangement joins TRBV9 to TRBJ2-5, with 7 bases identical to TRBD1. From germline, CDR1 is SGDLS and CDR2 YYNGEE. V dropped 4 bases and J dropped 2; count of bases not matched to a gene: 5. This CDR3 contains 14 residues. For the CDR3, the DNA is TGTGCCAGCAGCTGGACAGGTGGGCAAGAGACCCAGTACTTC. It translates to CASSWTGGQETQYF.

This chain links TRBV7-3 with TRBJ1-1, with a possible D match to TRBD1 (6 bases). The germline V gene has CDR1 SGHTA and CDR2 FQGTGA. This CDR3 comprises 13 residues. The V end was cut by 4 bases, the J end by 3 bases, with 9 bases between. The CDR3 coding sequence is TGTGCCAGCAGCTCGTACAGGGACACTGAAGCTTTCTTT. Protein sequence: CASSSYRDTEAFF. Supplemented by reference TRBV7-3 and TRBJ1-1, the full variable domain reads GAGVSQTPSNKVTEKGKYVELRCDPISGHTALYWYRQSLGQGPEFLIYFQGTGAADDSGLPNDRFFAVRPEGSVSTLKIQRTERGDSAVYLCASSSYRDTEAFFGQGTRLTVV.

V and J are TRBV30 and TRBJ2-3; 8 nucleotides align to TRBD1. Germline-derived CDR1 and CDR2 are GTSNPN and SVGIG (reference sequence). This CDR3 comprises 14 residues. V lost 5 bases, J lost 5 bases, and 9 bases stayed unmatched. CDR3 DNA: TGTGCCTGGGGTCTCCAACAGGGGGTAGATACGCAGTATTTT. Its protein is CAWGLQQGVDTQYF.